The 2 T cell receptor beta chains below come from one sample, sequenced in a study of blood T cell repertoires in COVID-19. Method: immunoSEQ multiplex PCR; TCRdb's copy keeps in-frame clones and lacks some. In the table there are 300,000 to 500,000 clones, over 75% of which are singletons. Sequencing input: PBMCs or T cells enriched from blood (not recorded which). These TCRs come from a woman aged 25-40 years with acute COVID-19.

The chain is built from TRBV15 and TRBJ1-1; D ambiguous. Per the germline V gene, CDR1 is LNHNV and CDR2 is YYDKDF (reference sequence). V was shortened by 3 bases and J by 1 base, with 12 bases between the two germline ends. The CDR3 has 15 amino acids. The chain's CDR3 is CATSRSQVPNTEAFF. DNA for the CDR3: TGTGCCACCAGCAGGAGTCAGGTACCGAACACTGAAGCTTTCTTT.

The CDR3 region is CASSQTQEPYGYTF. CDR3 sequence (DNA): TGTGCCAGCAGCCAAACACAGGAACCCTATGGCTACACCTTC. The chain employs TRBV14 and TRBJ1-2; a possible D gene is TRBD1 (5 bases). Germline CDR1 reads SGHDN; CDR2 reads FVKESK. V lost 2 bases, J lost 4 bases, and 11 bases lay in between. This CDR3 region has 14 residues.